These 10 T cell receptor beta chains originate from one sample sequenced in a study of OX40 agonist ivuxolimab in advanced cancers. Data came from immunoSEQ multiplex PCR; TCRdb stores just in-frame clones and leaves some out. The sample lists about 26,000 clones; about four fifths were seen once. This material consisted of CD4+ or CD8+ T cells sorted from blood, taken in a trial of the OX40 agonist ivuxolimab. All receptors derive from an adult with an advanced solid tumor such as melanoma, head and neck, liver or kidney cancer.

This clone came up a few times. The genes are TRBV30 and TRBJ2-6; D might be TRBD1 (6 bases). The CDR3 sequence is 14 residues long. V was clipped by 5 bases and J by 4 bases, with 12 bases between them. In germline, CDR1 is GTSNPN, CDR2 SVGIG (reference sequence). The CDR3 sequence: CAWATGIGANVLTF. The CDR3 nucleotides read TGTGCCTGGGCTACAGGGATAGGGGCCAACGTCCTGACTTTC.

This chain connects TRBV30 to TRBJ2-7; D perhaps matches TRBD1 (6 bases). The CDR3 is made up of 12 amino acids. The germline gives CDR1 GTSNPN, CDR2 SVGIG (reference sequence). Trimming stripped 0 bases from V and 5 bases from J, with 8 bases between. The CDR3 DNA reads TGTGCCTGGAGTGTACAGGGACACGAGCAGTACTTC. Translating gives CAWSVQGHEQYF.

The V gene is TRBV10-3, the J gene TRBJ1-5; D is possibly TRBD1 (5 bases). Deletions cut 4 bases from V and 5 bases from J, with 6 bases between. Germline CDR1 reads ENHRY; CDR2 reads SYGVKD. The length of the CDR3 is 12 residues. The CDR3 DNA reads as TGTGCCATCAGTGGAGGGGATCAGCCCCAGCATTTT. Protein sequence: CAISGGDQPQHF.

In DNA, the CDR3 is TGTGCCAGCACCCTTTCCGGCCGGGGGGACTATGGCTACACCTTC. Translation gives CASTLSGRGDYGYTF. The chain has TRBV5-4 and TRBJ1-2; maybe TRBD1 (5 bases). Trimming pared 6 bases from V and 3 bases from J, leaving 18 bases between. This CDR3 contains 15 residues. The germline CDR1 and CDR2 sequences are SGHNT and YYREEE (reference sequence).

The V gene is TRBV27, the J gene TRBJ1-5; no clear D. The CDR3 is 14 amino acids. The germline gives CDR1 MNHEY, CDR2 SMNVEV (reference sequence). Trimming took 5 bases from V and 7 from J, leaving 15 bases between them. The DNA of the CDR3 is TGTGCCAGCAGTGTTGTGGGCCTTAGGCAGCCCCAGCATTTT. Protein sequence: CASSVVGLRQPQHF.

The gene calls are TRBV30 and TRBJ1-1; no reliable D call. Trimming removed 0 bases at V and 1 base at J, with 12 bases between. The germline V gene has CDR1 GTSNPN and CDR2 SVGIG (reference sequence). The CDR3 covers 15 residues. As DNA, the CDR3 is TGTGCCTGGAGTGTACGTCTGGCGGCGAACACTGAAGCTTTCTTT. Its translation is CAWSVRLAANTEAFF.

This clone is a singleton in its sample. The chain employs TRBV9 and TRBJ2-7; possible D gene TRBD1, 6 bases. V shed 2 bases and J shed 0 bases, with 12 bases lying between them. Germline values: CDR1 SGDLS, CDR2 YYNGEE. This CDR3 is 15 amino acids long. CDR3 DNA sequence: TGTGCCAGCAGCGTGACAGGTTACAGCTCCTACGAGCAGTACTTC. Translated: CASSVTGYSSYEQYF.

The chain recombines TRBV5-1 with TRBJ2-5; D may be TRBD2 (6 bases). The CDR3 has 15 amino acids. Looked up from germline, CDR1 is SGHRS and CDR2 is YFSETQ. The ends were cut back, 0 bases at V and 4 bases at J, with 13 bases in the middle. In nucleotides, the CDR3 is TGCGCCAGCAGCTTGGGGGGCGGGGTAGGAGAGACCCAGTACTTC. It translates to CASSLGGGVGETQYF.

V and J are TRBV4-1 and TRBJ2-7; D is perhaps TRBD2 (7 bases). CDR1 is MGHRA, CDR2 YSYEKL, per germline. V lost 0 bases, J lost 3 bases, and 9 bases lay in between. CDR3 length equals 14 residues. CDR3 in DNA: TGCGCCAGCAGCCAAGAAAGGGGGGGCTACGAGCAGTACTTC. As protein: CASSQERGGYEQYF.

The CDR3 here is CASSQGVEAGIYNEQFF. The CDR3 DNA reads TGCGCCAGCAGCCAAGGGGTTGAAGCGGGCATCTACAATGAGCAGTTCTTC. J is TRBJ2-1 and V is TRBV4-1; D might be TRBD2 (6 bases). CDR1 and CDR2 (germline): MGHRA, YSYEKL. The CDR3 length is 17 residues. Trimming stripped 1 base from V and 3 bases from J, with 16 bases between.